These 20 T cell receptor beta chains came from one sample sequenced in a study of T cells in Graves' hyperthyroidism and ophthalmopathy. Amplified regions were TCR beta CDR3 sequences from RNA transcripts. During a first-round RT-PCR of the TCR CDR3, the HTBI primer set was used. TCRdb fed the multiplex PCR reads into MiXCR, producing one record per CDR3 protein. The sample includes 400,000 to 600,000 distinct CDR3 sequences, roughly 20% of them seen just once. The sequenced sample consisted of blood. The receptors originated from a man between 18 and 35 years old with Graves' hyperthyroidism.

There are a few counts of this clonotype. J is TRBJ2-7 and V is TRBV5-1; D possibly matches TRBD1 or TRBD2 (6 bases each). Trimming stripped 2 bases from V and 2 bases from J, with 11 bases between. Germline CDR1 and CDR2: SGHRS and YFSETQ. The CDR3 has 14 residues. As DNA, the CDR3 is TGCGCCAGCAGCTTTGGGGGGCCGACCTACGAGCAGTACTTC. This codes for CASSFGGPTYEQYF.

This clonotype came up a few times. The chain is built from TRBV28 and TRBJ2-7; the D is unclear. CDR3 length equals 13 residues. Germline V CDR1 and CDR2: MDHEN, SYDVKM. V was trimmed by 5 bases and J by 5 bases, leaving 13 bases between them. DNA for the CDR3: TGTGCCAGCAGTCCATCTGCCCGGCACGAGCAGTACTTC. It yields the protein CASSPSARHEQYF.

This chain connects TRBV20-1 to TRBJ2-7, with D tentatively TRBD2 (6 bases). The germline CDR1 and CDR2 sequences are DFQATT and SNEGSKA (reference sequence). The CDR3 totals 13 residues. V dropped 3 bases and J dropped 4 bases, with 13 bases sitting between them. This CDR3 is CSASAGYQYEQYF. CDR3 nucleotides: TGCAGTGCTAGCGCGGGGTACCAGTACGAGCAGTACTTC.

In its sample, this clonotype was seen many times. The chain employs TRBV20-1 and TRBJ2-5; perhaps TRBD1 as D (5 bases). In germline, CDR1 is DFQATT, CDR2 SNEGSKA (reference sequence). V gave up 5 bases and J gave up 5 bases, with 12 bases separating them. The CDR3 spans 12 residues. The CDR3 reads CSARYSGETQYF. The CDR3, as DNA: TGCAGTGCTCGGTATTCAGGGGAGACCCAGTACTTC.

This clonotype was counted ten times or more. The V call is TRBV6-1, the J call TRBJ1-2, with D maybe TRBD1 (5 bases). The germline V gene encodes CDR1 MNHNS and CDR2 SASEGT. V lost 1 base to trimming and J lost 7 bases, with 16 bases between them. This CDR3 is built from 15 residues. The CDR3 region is CASSEDNHGGVGYTF. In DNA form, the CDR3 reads TGTGCCAGCAGTGAAGACAACCATGGAGGGGTTGGCTACACCTTC.

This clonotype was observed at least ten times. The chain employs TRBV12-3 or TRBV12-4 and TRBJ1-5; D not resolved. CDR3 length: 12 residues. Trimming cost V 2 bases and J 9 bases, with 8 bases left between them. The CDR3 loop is CASSLTARPQHF. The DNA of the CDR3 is TGTGCCAGCAGTTTAACTGCTAGGCCCCAGCATTTT.

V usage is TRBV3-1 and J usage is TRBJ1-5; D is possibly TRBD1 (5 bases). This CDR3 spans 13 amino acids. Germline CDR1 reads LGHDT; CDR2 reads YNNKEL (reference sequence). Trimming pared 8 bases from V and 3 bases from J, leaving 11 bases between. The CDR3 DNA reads TGTGCCAGCGGGGGGGACTTCAATCAGCCCCAGCATTTT. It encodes CASGGDFNQPQHF.

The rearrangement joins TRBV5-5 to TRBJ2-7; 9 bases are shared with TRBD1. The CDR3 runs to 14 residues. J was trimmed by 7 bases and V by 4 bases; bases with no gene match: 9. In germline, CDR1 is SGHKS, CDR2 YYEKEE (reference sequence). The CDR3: CASSPTGGQGEQYF. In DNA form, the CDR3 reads TGTGCCAGCAGCCCTACAGGGGGCCAGGGGGAGCAGTACTTC.

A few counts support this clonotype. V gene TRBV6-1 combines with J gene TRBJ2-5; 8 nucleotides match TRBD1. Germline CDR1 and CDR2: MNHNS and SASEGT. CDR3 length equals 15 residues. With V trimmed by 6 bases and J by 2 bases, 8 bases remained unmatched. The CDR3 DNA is TGTGCCAGCAGACGCGGACAGGGACCTCAAGAGACCCAGTACTTC. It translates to CASRRGQGPQETQYF.

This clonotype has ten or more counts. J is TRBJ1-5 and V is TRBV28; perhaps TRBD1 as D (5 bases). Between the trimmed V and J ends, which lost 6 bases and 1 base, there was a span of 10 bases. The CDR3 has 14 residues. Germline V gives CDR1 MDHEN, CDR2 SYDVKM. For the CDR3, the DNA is TGTGCCAGCAGACGACGGGGGAGCAATCAGCCCCAGCATTTT. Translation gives CASRRRGSNQPQHF.

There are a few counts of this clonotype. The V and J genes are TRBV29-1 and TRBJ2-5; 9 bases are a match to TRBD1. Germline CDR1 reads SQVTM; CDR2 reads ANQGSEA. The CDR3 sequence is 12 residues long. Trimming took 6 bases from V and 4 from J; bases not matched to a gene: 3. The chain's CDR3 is CSVGQGTETQYF. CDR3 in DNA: TGCAGCGTCGGACAGGGGACAGAGACCCAGTACTTC.

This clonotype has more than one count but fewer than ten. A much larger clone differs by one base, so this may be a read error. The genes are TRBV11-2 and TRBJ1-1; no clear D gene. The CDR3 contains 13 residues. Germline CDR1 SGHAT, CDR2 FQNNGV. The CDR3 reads CASSQYRDTEACF. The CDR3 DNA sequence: TGTGCCAGCAGCCAATACAGAGACACTGAAGCTTGCTTT. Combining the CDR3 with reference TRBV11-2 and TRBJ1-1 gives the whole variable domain EAGVAQSPRYKIIEKRQSVAFWCNPISGHATLYWYQQILGQGPKLLIQFQNNGVVDDSQLPKDRFSAERLKGVDSTLKIQPAKLEDSAVYLCASSQYRDTEACFGQGTRLTVV.

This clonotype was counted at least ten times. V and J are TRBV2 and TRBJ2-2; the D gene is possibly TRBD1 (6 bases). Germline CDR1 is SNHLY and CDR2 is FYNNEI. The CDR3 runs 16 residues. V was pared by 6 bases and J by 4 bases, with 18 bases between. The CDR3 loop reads CASSQGRQALTGELFF. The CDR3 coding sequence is TGTGCCAGCAGCCAGGGGCGGCAGGCCCTCACCGGGGAGCTGTTTTTT.

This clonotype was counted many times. The CDR3 reads CASREGTGDEQYF. The DNA for the CDR3 is TGTGCCAGCAGAGAAGGTACAGGGGACGAGCAGTACTTC. The rearrangement links TRBV28 to TRBJ2-7; 7 positions agree with TRBD1. This CDR3 is built from 13 residues. The V gene end was trimmed by 6 bases and the J gene end by 5 bases; junction bases not matched to a gene: 7. The germline V gene encodes CDR1 MDHEN and CDR2 SYDVKM.

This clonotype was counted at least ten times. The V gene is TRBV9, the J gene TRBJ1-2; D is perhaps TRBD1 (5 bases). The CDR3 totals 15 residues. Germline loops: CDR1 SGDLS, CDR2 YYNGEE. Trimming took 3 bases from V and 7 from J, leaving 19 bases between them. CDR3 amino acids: CASSALRDAFSGYTF. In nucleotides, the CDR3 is TGTGCCAGCAGCGCCCTCAGGGACGCGTTTTCTGGCTACACCTTC.

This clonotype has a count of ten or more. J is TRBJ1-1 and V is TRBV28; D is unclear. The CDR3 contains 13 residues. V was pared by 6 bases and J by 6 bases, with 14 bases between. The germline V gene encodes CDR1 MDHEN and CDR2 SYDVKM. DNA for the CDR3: TGTGCCAGCAGAGTGACTGTGGGCGCTGAAGCTTTCTTT. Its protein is CASRVTVGAEAFF.

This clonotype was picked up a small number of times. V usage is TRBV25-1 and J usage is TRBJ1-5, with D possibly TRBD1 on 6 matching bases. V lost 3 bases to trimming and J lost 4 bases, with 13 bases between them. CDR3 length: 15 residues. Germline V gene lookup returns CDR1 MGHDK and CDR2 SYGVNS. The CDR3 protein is CASSDAGHLNQPQHF. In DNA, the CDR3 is TGTGCCAGCAGTGACGCGGGACATCTTAATCAGCCCCAGCATTTT.

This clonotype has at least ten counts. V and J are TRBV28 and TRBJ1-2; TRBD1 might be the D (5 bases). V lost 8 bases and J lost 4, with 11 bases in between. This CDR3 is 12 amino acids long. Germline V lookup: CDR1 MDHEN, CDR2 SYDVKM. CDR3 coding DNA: TGTGCCAGCTTGAGACAGCCCTATGGCTACACCTTC. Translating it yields CASLRQPYGYTF.

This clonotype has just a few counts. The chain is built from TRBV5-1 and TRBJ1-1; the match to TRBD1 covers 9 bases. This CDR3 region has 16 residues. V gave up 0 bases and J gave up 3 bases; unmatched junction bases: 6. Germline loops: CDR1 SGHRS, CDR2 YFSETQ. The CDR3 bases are TGCGCCAGCAGCTTGGTGGGGACAGGGTCGTACACTGAAGCTTTCTTT. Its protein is CASSLVGTGSYTEAFF. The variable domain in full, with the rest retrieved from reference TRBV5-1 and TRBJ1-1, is KAGVTQTPRYLIKTRGQQVTLSCSPISGHRSVSWYQQTPGQGLQFLFEYFSETQRNKGNFPGRFSGRQFSNSRSEMNVSTLELGDSALYLCASSLVGTGSYTEAFFGQGTRLTVV.

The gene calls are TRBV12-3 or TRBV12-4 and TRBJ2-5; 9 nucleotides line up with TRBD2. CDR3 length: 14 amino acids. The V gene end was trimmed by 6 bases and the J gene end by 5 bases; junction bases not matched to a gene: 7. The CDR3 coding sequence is TGTGCCAGCAGCCTTAGCGGGAGTGTGGAGACCCAGTACTTC. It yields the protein CASSLSGSVETQYF.